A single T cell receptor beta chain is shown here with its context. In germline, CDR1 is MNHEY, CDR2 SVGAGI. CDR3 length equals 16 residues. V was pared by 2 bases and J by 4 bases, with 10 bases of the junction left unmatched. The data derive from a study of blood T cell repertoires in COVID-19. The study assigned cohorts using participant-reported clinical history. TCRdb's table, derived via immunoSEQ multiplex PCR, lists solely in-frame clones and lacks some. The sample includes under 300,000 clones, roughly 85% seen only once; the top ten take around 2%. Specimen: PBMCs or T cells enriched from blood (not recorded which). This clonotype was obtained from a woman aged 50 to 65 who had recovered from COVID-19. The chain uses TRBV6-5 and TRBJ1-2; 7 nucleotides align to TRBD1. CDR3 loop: CASSYNRGGAGYGYTF. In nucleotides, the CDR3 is TGTGCCAGCAGTTACAATCGAGGGGGCGCTGGCTATGGCTACACCTTC.